This entry lists 2 T cell receptor beta chains sequenced from one sample in a study of blood T cell repertoires in COVID-19. Profiling relied on immunoSEQ multiplex PCR, and the TCRdb table lists in-frame clones only, not all of them. The table has more than 200,000 clones, around 89% seen once. Material for sequencing was PBMCs or T cells enriched from blood (not recorded which). The receptor set was obtained from a woman aged 25 to 39 who had recovered from COVID-19.

This chain joins TRBV12-3 or TRBV12-4 and TRBJ1-2; unclear D gene. CDR3 length equals 12 residues. Trimming pared 5 bases from V and 4 bases from J, leaving 8 bases between. In DNA, the CDR3 is TGTGCCAGCAGTGACGGAGCCTATGGCTACACCTTC. It yields the protein CASSDGAYGYTF.

The rearrangement joins TRBV4-2 to TRBJ1-5; no firm D call. The CDR3 is 15 residues long. Between the trimmed V and J ends, which lost 3 bases and 3 bases, there was a span of 12 bases. The germline V gene has CDR1 LGHNA and CDR2 YNFKEQ. The CDR3 protein is CASSQLNGFNQPQHF. The CDR3 DNA follows: TGTGCCAGCAGCCAGCTAAACGGGTTCAATCAGCCCCAGCATTTT.